These 25 T cell receptor beta chains were all obtained from the same sample, sequenced in a study of T cells in tuberculosis. Sorting used thawed, overnight-rested PBMC stained with anti-CD3, a viability dye and GMM-loaded CD1B tetramer. CD1B tetramers were loaded with Rhodococcus equi-derived C32 glucose monomycolate. Produced via immunoSEQ multiplex PCR; TCRdb's table is partial and in-frame only. Found here are approximately 58,000 clones, approximately 85% of them singletons; the top ten hold about a fifth. Specimen: CD1b-GMM tetramer-negative cells sorted from PBMCs. The source of these receptors is an adult woman with latent tuberculosis.

In this sample, this clone turned up once. This chain links TRBV5-1 with TRBJ2-7; maybe TRBD2 (6 bases). Germline CDR1 is SGHRS and CDR2 is YFSETQ. Trimming took off 7 bases at V and 7 bases at J, with 18 bases between the two ends. This CDR3 is built from 13 residues. The CDR3 spells CASREQGRGEQYF. The CDR3 DNA reads as TGCGCCAGCCGGGAGCAGGGTAGAGGGGAGCAGTACTTC.

V usage is TRBV4-2 and J usage is TRBJ2-7, with TRBD2 matching 9 bases. Germline V gives CDR1 LGHNA, CDR2 YNFKEQ. V lost 6 bases to trimming and J lost 7 bases; unmatched junction nucleotides: 13. CDR3 length: 15 amino acids. CDR3: CASSYKAGGYVEQYF. In nucleotides, the CDR3 is TGTGCCAGCAGTTATAAAGCGGGGGGCTACGTTGAGCAGTACTTC.

The V gene is TRBV7-2, the J gene TRBJ2-1, with 14 nucleotides matching TRBD2. The CDR3 is 15 residues long. Germline CDR1 reads SGHTA; CDR2 reads FQGNSA. Losses at the gene ends were 5 bases for V and 5 bases for J; bases not matched to a gene: 2. The CDR3 protein is CASSRTSGGHNEQFF. CDR3 coding DNA: TGTGCCAGCAGCCGGACTAGCGGGGGGCACAATGAGCAGTTCTTC.

V and J are TRBV4-1 and TRBJ2-5, with 12 positions matching TRBD2. The end of the DNA is better explained by TRBJ2-7, so the J call may be wrong. CDR1 MGHRA and CDR2 YSYEKL come from the germline V gene. This CDR3 comprises 15 residues. CDR3 sequence reads: CASSPTSGRGYEQYF. In DNA, the CDR3 is TGCGCCAGCAGCCCGACTAGCGGGAGAGGATACGAGCAGTACTTC.

The sample holds a few counts of this clone. The chain carries TRBV18 and TRBJ1-2; D is perhaps TRBD1 (5 bases). Germline values: CDR1 KGHSH, CDR2 LQKENI. This CDR3 region has 15 residues. Trimming pared 5 bases from V and 4 bases from J, leaving 17 bases between. CDR3 protein: CASSVRQGPPYGYTF. The CDR3 coding sequence is TGTGCCAGCTCAGTCCGCCAGGGTCCACCCTATGGCTACACCTTC.

This chain links TRBV5-6 with TRBJ1-2; D is perhaps TRBD1 (5 bases). CDR1 and CDR2 (germline): SGHDT, YYEEEE. The CDR3 consists of 14 residues. Trimming removed 4 bases from V and 4 bases from J, with 14 bases in between. CDR3 sequence reads: CASSLGAVGYGYTF. The CDR3 nucleotides read TGTGCCAGCAGCCTTGGGGCGGTAGGCTATGGCTACACCTTC. Supplemented by reference TRBV5-6 and TRBJ1-2, the full variable domain reads DAGVTQSPTHLIKTRGQQVTLRCSPKSGHDTVSWYQQALGQGPQFIFQYYEEEERQRGNFPDRFSGHQFPNYSSELNVNALLLGDSALYLCASSLGAVGYGYTFGSGTRLTVV.

V and J are TRBV9 and TRBJ2-7; 7 nucleotides line up with TRBD1. V trimming: 2 bases; J trimming: 2 bases; junction bases outside the gene matches: 10. The germline V gene has CDR1 SGDLS and CDR2 YYNGEE. The CDR3 sequence is 16 residues long. CDR3 in DNA: TGTGCCAGCAGCGTGGGGGCGGACAGGTCCACCTACGAGCAGTACTTC. Protein sequence: CASSVGADRSTYEQYF.

This chain links TRBV5-1 with TRBJ1-2, with unresolved D. CDR1 is SGHRS, CDR2 YFSETQ, per germline. V lost 0 bases and J lost 8, with 17 bases in between. The CDR3 consists of 15 residues. CDR3 loop: CASSLDRLSGQGYTF. The DNA for the CDR3 is TGCGCCAGCAGCTTGGATCGACTCTCGGGTCAGGGCTACACCTTC.

This clone was picked up one time. The chain employs TRBV5-1 and TRBJ2-1; the match to TRBD2 covers 10 bases. The CDR3 contains 15 residues. CDR1 and CDR2 (germline): SGHRS, YFSETQ. The J segment lost 5 bases and the V segment lost 5 bases, leaving 7 bases of the junction unmatched. The DNA of the CDR3 is TGCGCCAGCAGACCTAAAGCGGGGGGGGACAATGAGCAGTTCTTC. This codes for CASRPKAGGDNEQFF. The whole variable domain, remainder taken from reference TRBV5-1 and TRBJ2-1, is KAGVTQTPRYLIKTRGQQVTLSCSPISGHRSVSWYQQTPGQGLQFLFEYFSETQRNKGNFPGRFSGRQFSNSRSEMNVSTLELGDSALYLCASRPKAGGDNEQFFGPGTRLTVL.

The chain joins TRBV4-3 to TRBJ2-3, with 10 bases that match TRBD2. Germline V gene data show CDR1 as LGHNA and CDR2 as YSLEER. The CDR3 is 15 amino acids. J gave up 0 bases and V 6 bases, and 3 bases lay outside the gene matches. This CDR3 is CASSERGGSTDTQYF. The CDR3 nucleotides are TGCGCCAGCAGTGAGCGGGGGGGAAGCACAGATACGCAGTATTTT.

The chain has TRBV4-3 and TRBJ2-2; the D is unclear. Germline V gene data show CDR1 as LGHNA and CDR2 as YSLEER. The CDR3 consists of 17 residues. V lost 0 bases and J lost 3, with 14 bases in between. CDR3 nucleotides: TGCGCCAGCAGCCAAGATTTTTCGATAGGAGACACCGGGGAGCTGTTTTTT. It translates to CASSQDFSIGDTGELFF.

The chain couples TRBV7-9 to TRBJ2-7, with TRBD2 matching 7 bases. Trimming cost V 2 bases and J 0 bases; bases outside gene matches: 4. Germline V gives CDR1 SEHNR, CDR2 FQNEAQ (reference sequence). This CDR3 spans 15 amino acids. CDR3 coding DNA: TGTGCCAGCAGCTTATGGACTAGGAGCTCCTACGAGCAGTACTTC. This encodes CASSLWTRSSYEQYF.

The chain couples TRBV14 to TRBJ1-2; D remains ambiguous. V lost 2 bases and J lost 4, with 11 bases in between. The CDR3 totals 14 residues. Germline values: CDR1 SGHDN, CDR2 FVKESK. For the CDR3, the DNA is TGTGCCAGCAGCCAATTCGGGAGCTTCTATGGCTACACCTTC. It yields the protein CASSQFGSFYGYTF.

The gene calls are TRBV7-2 and TRBJ2-1, with TRBD2 matching over 12 bases. Germline trimming cut 2 bases from V and 7 bases from J; bases unmatched to any gene: 3. Germline CDR1 is SGHTA and CDR2 is FQGNSA. CDR3 length: 15 residues. The CDR3: CASSLMTSGSNEQFF. CDR3 nucleotides: TGTGCCAGCAGCTTAATGACTAGCGGGAGTAATGAGCAGTTCTTC.

The chain couples TRBV5-1 to TRBJ2-7; 11 bases match TRBD2. Germline V gene sequence: CDR1 SGHRS, CDR2 YFSETQ. Trimming at V came to 3 bases and at J to 0 bases, leaving 5 bases not matched to a gene. The CDR3 is made up of 16 amino acids. The CDR3 protein is CASSSGLAAGSYEQYF. The CDR3 region has the DNA TGCGCCAGCAGCTCGGGACTAGCGGCCGGCTCCTACGAGCAGTACTTC.

The chain couples TRBV29-1 to TRBJ2-2, with 7 bases matching TRBD1. The CDR3 is 14 amino acids. The germline CDR1 and CDR2 sequences are SQVTM and ANQGSEA. V lost 6 bases to trimming and J lost 1 base; unmatched junction nucleotides: 5. CDR3 sequence reads: CSVQGMGNTGELFF. The CDR3 DNA is TGCAGCGTACAGGGGATGGGGAACACCGGGGAGCTGTTTTTT.

The chain links TRBV29-1 to TRBJ2-7, with 8 bases that match TRBD2. The germline V gene encodes CDR1 SQVTM and CDR2 ANQGSEA. With 3 bases clipped from V and 4 bases from J, the junction kept 8 bases outside the gene matches. This CDR3 has 14 amino acids. The CDR3 DNA is TGCAGCGTTGAGGGCCGGGGGGGCCCGTACGAGCAGTACTTC. Translated: CSVEGRGGPYEQYF.

This chain joins TRBV7-3 and TRBJ2-7; D possibly corresponds to TRBD1 (5 bases). The CDR3 runs to 15 residues. Trimming left V 0 bases short and J 2 bases short, with 11 bases between. The germline CDR1 and CDR2 sequences are SGHTA and FQGTGA. This chain's CDR3 is CASSLTGVGAYEQYF. CDR3 in DNA: TGTGCCAGCAGCTTAACAGGGGTAGGGGCCTACGAGCAGTACTTC.

The chain carries TRBV6-5 and TRBJ2-1; 8 bases agree with TRBD2. The CDR3 sequence is 15 residues long. V was pared by 6 bases and J by 6 bases, with 10 bases of the junction left unmatched. Germline V gene sequence: CDR1 MNHEY, CDR2 SVGAGI. The CDR3 nucleotides are TGTGCCAGCAGAGTCACCGGGACTAGTAGCAATGAGCAGTTCTTC. It specifies CASRVTGTSSNEQFF.

In this sample, this clone turned up once. The chain couples TRBV19 to TRBJ1-1; 7 nucleotides match TRBD1. The CDR3 loop spans 15 amino acids. The V gene end was trimmed by 3 bases and the J gene end by 2 bases; junction bases not matched to a gene: 6. The germline V gene encodes CDR1 LNHDA and CDR2 SQIVND (reference sequence). The CDR3 DNA reads TGTGCCAGTAGTATTCCCGGGACAGTCAACACTGAAGCTTTCTTT. Translation gives CASSIPGTVNTEAFF.

J is TRBJ1-1 and V is TRBV6-5, with no clear D. The CDR3 is 14 residues long. Trimming pared 2 bases from V and 4 bases from J, leaving 11 bases between. Germline V gene lookup returns CDR1 MNHEY and CDR2 SVGAGI. The CDR3 nucleotides are TGTGCCAGCAGTTACCTAGGCGACGTCACTGAAGCTTTCTTT. Protein sequence: CASSYLGDVTEAFF.

The chain links TRBV4-3 to TRBJ2-1; possibly TRBD2 for D (5 bases). The germline CDR1 and CDR2 sequences are LGHNA and YSLEER. The CDR3 has 14 amino acids. V was pared by 1 base and J by 2 bases, with 6 bases between. For the CDR3, the DNA is TGCGCCAGCAGCCAAGCCGGGACCTACAATGAGCAGTTCTTC. Its translation: CASSQAGTYNEQFF.

This sequence joins TRBV6-1 and TRBJ1-2; D is unclear. The CDR3 is 12 amino acids. Germline lookup yields CDR1 MNHNS and CDR2 SASEGT. The V end lost 11 bases, the J end lost 2 bases, and 12 bases lay between the germline ends. CDR3 sequence: CASLGENYGYTF. As DNA, the CDR3 is TGTGCCTCTCTCGGGGAAAACTATGGCTACACCTTC.

The chain has TRBV11-2 and TRBJ2-3; D may be TRBD1 (5 bases). This CDR3 has 15 amino acids. Trimming stripped 1 base from V and 6 bases from J, with 14 bases between. Looked up from germline, CDR1 is SGHAT and CDR2 is FQNNGV. The chain's CDR3 is CASSLGARGRDTQYF. The CDR3 DNA reads TGTGCCAGCAGCTTAGGGGCTAGGGGTCGTGATACGCAGTATTTT.

This chain joins TRBV7-6 and TRBJ2-1, with 9 bases aligning to TRBD2. The CDR3 totals 16 residues. With 0 bases clipped from V and 8 bases from J, the junction kept 8 bases outside the gene matches. Looked up from germline, CDR1 is SGHVS and CDR2 is FNYEAQ. The CDR3 DNA is TGTGCCAGCAGCTTAGCGGGTCGCGGGGGGGCCTATGAGCAGTTCTTC. It specifies CASSLAGRGGAYEQFF. Full variable domain (missing parts from reference TRBV7-6 and TRBJ2-1): GAGVSQSPRYKVTKRGQDVALRCDPISGHVSLYWYRQALGQGPEFLTYFNYEAQQDKSGLPNDRFSAERPEGSISTLTIQRTEQRDSAMYRCASSLAGRGGAYEQFFGPGTRLTVL.